This T cell receptor beta chain stems from a study of blood T cell repertoires in COVID-19. Looking at the study overall: Researchers got acute and convalescent COVID-19 samples from the United States, Italy and Spain.

Per the study methods: Amplification from reference gene primers served as the basis for estimated nucleated cell counts. Assay: immunoSEQ multiplex PCR; the TCRdb copy retains only in-frame clones and omits some. V, J and clone size are those of that table, while D and trimming were read from the DNA. This repertoire shows 100,000 to 150,000 clones, approximately 90% found once; its top ten account for approximately 2%. CDR3 length: 13 residues. The V gene end was trimmed by 9 bases and the J gene end by 4 bases; junction bases not matched to a gene: 5. Germline CDR1 reads SGHRS; CDR2 reads YFSETQ. This clone was seen a single time.

The chain carries TRBV5-1 and TRBJ2-2, with 8 bases aligning to TRBD1. The sequence was obtained from a man aged 50 to 59 with COVID-19, enrolled during active disease. The sequenced sample was peripheral blood. CDR3 sequence: CATSGGSTGELFF. CDR3 in DNA: TGCGCCACTTCAGGGGGCAGCACCGGGGAGCTGTTTTTT.